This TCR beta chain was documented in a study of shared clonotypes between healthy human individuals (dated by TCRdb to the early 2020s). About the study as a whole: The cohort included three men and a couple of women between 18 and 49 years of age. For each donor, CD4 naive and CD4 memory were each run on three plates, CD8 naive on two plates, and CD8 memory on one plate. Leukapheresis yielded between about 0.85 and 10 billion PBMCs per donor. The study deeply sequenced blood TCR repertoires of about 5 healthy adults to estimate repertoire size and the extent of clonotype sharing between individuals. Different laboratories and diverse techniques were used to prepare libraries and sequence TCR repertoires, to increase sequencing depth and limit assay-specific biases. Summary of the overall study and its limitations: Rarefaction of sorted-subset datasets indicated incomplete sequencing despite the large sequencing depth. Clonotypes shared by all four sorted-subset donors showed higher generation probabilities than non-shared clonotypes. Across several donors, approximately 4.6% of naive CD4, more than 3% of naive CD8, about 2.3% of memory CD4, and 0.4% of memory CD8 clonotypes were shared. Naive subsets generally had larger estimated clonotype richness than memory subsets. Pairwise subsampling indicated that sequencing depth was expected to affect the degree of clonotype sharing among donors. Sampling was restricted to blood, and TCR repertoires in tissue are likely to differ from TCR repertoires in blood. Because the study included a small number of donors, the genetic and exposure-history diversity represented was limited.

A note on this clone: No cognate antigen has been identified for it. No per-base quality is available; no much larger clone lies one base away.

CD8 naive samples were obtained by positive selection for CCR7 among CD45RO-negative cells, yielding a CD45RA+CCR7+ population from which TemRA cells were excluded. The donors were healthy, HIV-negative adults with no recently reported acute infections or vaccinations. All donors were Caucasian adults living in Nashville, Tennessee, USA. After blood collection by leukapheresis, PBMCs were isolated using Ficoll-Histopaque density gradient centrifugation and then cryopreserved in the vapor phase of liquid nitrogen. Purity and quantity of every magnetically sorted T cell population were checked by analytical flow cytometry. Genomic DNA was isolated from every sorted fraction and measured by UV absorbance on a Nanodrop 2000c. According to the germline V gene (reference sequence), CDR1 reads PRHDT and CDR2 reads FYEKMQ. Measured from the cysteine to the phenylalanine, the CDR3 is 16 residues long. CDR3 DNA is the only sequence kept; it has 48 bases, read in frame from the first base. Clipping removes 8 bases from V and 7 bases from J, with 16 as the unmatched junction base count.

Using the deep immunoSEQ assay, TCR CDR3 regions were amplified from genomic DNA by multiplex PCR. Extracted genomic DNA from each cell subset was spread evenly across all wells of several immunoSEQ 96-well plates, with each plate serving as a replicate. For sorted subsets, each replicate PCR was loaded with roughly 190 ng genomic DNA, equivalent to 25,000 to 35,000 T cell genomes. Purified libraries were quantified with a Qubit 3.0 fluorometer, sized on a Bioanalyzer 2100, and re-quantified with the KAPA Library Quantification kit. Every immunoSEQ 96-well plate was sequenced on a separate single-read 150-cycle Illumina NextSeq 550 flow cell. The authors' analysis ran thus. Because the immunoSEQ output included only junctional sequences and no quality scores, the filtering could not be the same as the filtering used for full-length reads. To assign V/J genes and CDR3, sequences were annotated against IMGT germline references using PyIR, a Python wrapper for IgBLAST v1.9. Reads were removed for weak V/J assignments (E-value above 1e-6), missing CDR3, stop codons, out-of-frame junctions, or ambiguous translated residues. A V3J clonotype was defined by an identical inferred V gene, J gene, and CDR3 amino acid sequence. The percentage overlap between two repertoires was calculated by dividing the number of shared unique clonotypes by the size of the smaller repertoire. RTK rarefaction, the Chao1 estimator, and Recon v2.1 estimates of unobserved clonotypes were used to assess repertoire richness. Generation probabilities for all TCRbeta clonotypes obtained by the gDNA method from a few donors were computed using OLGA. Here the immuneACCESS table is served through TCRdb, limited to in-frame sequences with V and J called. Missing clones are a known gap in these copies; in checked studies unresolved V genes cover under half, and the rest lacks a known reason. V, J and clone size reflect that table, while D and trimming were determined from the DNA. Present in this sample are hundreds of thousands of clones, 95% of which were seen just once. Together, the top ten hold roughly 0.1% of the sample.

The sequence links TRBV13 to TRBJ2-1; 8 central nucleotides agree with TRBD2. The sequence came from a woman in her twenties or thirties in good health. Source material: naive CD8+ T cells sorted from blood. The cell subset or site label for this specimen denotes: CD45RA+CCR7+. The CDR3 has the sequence CASGAVGGTSINEQFF. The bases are TGTGCCAGCGGTGCTGTGGGAGGGACTAGTATAAATGAGCAGTTCTTC.